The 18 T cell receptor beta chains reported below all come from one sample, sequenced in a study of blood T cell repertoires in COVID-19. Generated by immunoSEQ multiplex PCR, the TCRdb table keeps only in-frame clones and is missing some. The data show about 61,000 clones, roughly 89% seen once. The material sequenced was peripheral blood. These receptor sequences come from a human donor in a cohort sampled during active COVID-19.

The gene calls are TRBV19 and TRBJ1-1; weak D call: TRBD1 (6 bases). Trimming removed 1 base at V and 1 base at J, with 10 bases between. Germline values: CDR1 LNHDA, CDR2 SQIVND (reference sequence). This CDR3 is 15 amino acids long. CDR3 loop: CASSIGEQGNTEAFF. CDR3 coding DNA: TGTGCCAGTAGTATAGGAGAACAGGGGAACACTGAAGCTTTCTTT.

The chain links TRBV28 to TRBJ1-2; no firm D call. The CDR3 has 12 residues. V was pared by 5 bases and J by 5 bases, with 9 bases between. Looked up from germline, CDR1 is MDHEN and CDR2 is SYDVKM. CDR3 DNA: TGTGCCAGCAGTGCCCGGAGGTATGGCTACACCTTC. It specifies CASSARRYGYTF.

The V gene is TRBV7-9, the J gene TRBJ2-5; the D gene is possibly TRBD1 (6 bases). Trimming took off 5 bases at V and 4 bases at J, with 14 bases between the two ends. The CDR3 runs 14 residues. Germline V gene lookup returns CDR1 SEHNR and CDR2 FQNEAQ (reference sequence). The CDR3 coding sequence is TGTGCCAGCAGCCTAGGGGGTGGGAGAGAGACCCAGTACTTC. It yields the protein CASSLGGGRETQYF.

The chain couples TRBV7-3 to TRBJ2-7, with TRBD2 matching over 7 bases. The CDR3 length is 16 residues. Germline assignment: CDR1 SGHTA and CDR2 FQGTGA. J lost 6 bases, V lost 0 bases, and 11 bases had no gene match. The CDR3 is CASSLTGLAGSAEQYF. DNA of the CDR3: TGTGCCAGCAGCTTAACAGGCTTAGCGGGCTCTGCCGAGCAGTACTTC.

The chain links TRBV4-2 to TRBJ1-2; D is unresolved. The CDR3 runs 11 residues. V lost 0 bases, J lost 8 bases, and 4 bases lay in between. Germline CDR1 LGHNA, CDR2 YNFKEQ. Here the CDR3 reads CASSQDGGYTF. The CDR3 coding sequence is TGTGCCAGCAGCCAAGATGGCGGCTACACCTTC.

The CDR3 sequence is CASSDGTSDTDTQYF. In DNA form, the CDR3 reads TGTGCCAGCAGTGACGGGACTAGCGATACAGATACGCAGTATTTT. V and J are TRBV6-1 and TRBJ2-3; 10 bases are shared with TRBD2. V lost 3 bases to trimming and J lost 3 bases; unmatched junction nucleotides: 3. The germline CDR1 and CDR2 sequences are MNHNS and SASEGT. This CDR3 spans 15 amino acids.

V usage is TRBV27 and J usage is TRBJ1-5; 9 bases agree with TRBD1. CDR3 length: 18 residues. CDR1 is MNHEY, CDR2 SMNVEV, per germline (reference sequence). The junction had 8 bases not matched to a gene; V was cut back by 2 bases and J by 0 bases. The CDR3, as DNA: TGTGCCAGCAGTTTAACAGGGGGCTCGTGGGCTAGCAATCAGCCCCAGCATTTT. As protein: CASSLTGGSWASNQPQHF.

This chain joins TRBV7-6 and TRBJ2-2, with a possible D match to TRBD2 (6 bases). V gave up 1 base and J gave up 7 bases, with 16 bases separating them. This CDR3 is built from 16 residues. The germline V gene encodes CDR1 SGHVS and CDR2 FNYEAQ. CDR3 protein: CASSLVGGGGDGELFF. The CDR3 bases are TGTGCCAGCAGCTTAGTGGGAGGAGGAGGGGACGGGGAGCTGTTTTTT.

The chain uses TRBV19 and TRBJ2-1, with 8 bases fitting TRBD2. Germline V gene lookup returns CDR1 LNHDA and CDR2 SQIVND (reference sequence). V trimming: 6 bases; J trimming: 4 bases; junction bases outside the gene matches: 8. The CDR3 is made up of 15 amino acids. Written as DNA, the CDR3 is TGTGCCAGTAGGCCGACTAGCGTCGATTACAATGAGCAGTTCTTC. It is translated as CASRPTSVDYNEQFF. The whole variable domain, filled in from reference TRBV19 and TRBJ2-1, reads DGGITQSPKYLFRKEGQNVTLSCEQNLNHDAMYWYRQDPGQGLRLIYYSQIVNDFQKGDIAEGYSVSREKKESFPLTVTSAQKNPTAFYLCASRPTSVDYNEQFFGPGTRLTVL.

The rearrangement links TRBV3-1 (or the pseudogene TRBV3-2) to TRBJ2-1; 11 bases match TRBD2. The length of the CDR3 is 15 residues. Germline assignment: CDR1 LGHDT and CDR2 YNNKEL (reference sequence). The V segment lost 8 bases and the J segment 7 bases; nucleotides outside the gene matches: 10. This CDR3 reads CASAILAGGENEQFF. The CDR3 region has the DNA TGTGCCAGCGCGATTCTAGCGGGAGGCGAGAATGAGCAGTTCTTC.

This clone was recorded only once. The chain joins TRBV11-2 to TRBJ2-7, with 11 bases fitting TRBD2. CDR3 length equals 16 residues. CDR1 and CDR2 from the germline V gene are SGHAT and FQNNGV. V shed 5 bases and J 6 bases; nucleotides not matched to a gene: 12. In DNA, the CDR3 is TGTGCCAGCAGCCCGGGGAGTAGCGGGAGGGCGATCGAGCAGTACTTC. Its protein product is CASSPGSSGRAIEQYF.

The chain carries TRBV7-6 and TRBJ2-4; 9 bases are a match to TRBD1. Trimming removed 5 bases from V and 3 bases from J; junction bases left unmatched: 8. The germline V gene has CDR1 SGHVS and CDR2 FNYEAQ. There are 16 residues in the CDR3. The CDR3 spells CASSPRDRDDKNIQYF. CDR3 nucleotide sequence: TGTGCCAGCAGCCCCCGGGACAGGGATGACAAAAACATTCAGTACTTC.

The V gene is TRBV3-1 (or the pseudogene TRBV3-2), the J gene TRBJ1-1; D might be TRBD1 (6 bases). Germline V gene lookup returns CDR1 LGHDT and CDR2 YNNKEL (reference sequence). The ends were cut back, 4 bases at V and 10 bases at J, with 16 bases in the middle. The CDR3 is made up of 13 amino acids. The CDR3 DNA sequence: TGTGCCAGCAGCCTAAGGACAGAGGTGGGAGCTTTCTTT. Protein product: CASSLRTEVGAFF.

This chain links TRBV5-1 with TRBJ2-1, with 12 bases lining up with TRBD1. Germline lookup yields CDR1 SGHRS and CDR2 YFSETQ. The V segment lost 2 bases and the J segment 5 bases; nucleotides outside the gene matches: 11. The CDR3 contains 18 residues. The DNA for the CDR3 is TGCGCCAGCAGCTTCCAAGTAACCGGGACAGGGGGCCACAATGAGCAGTTCTTC. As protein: CASSFQVTGTGGHNEQFF.

The CDR3 DNA sequence: TGCGCCAGCAGCTTGGGACAGGGGCCAGATACGCAGTATTTT. As protein: CASSLGQGPDTQYF. The V and J genes are TRBV5-1 and TRBJ2-3, with 8 nucleotides matching TRBD1. Germline trimming cut 0 bases from V and 4 bases from J; bases unmatched to any gene: 1. The V gene's germline CDR1 is SGHRS and CDR2 YFSETQ. CDR3 length: 14 residues.

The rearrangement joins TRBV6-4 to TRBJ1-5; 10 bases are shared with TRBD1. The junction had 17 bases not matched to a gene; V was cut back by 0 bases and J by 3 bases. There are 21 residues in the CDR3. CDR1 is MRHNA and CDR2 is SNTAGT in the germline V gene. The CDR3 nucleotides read TGTGCCAGCAGTGACTCGAGTCTAGGTGGGACAGGGGTAGGTATCAATCAGCCCCAGCATTTT. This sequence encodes CASSDSSLGGTGVGINQPQHF.

The CDR3 is CASSFWGGRGHEQYF. The CDR3, as DNA: TGTGCCAGCAGCTTTTGGGGAGGGCGGGGCCACGAGCAGTACTTC. J is TRBJ2-7 and V is TRBV7-2; 7 bases fit TRBD2. The germline gives CDR1 SGHTA, CDR2 FQGNSA. The trim removed 3 bases at V and 5 bases at J, leaving 10 bases unmatched. The length of the CDR3 is 15 residues. Full variable domain (remainder filled in from reference TRBV7-2 and TRBJ2-7): GAGVSQSPSNKVTEKGKDVELRCDPISGHTALYWYRQSLGQGLEFLIYFQGNSAPDKSGLPSDRFSAERTGGSVSTLTIQRTQQEDSAVYLCASSFWGGRGHEQYFGPGTRLTVT.

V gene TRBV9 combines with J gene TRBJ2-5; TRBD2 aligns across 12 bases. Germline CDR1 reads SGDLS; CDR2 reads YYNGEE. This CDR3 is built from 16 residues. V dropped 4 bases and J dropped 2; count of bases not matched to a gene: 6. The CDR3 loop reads CASSPGLAGHQETQYF. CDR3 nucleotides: TGTGCCAGCAGCCCCGGACTAGCGGGGCATCAAGAGACCCAGTACTTC.